The 25 T cell receptor beta chains in this list originate from one sample, sequenced in a study of patients and donors after allogeneic stem cell transplantation. MiXCR, run by TCRdb on the RT-PCR reads, gives a single entry per CDR3 protein. The sample holds roughly 150,000 distinct CDR3 sequences; approximately 24% are singletons and the top ten take roughly a quarter. Sequencing used blood, either unsorted or a sorted T cell fraction (not recorded which). Every receptor here comes from a human donor who was either an allogeneic HSCT recipient or a stem cell or donor lymphocyte infusion donor (not recorded which). It is not recorded whose cells these are; they may come from a transplant donor.

The V call is TRBV12-3 or TRBV12-4, the J call TRBJ2-2, with 9 bases identical to TRBD1. CDR3 length: 20 residues. V trimming: 5 bases; J trimming: 6 bases; junction bases outside the gene matches: 22. CDR3 sequence (DNA): TGTGCCAGCAGTGCCGGGACAGGGAATTTTTTCCGACTTGGACCCGGGGAGCTGTTTTTT. It translates to CASSAGTGNFFRLGPGELFF.

This clonotype was observed a handful of times. This chain connects TRBV4-3 to TRBJ2-1; no definite D call. Trimming removed 3 bases at V and 0 bases at J, with 15 bases between. The CDR3 loop spans 17 amino acids. Germline V gene lookup returns CDR1 LGHNA and CDR2 YSLEER. The CDR3 region is CASSHLVPQSSYNEQFF. The DNA of the CDR3 is TGCGCCAGCAGCCATCTAGTGCCCCAAAGCTCCTACAATGAGCAGTTCTTC.

The rearrangement links TRBV12-3 or TRBV12-4 to TRBJ2-1; D is unclear. The V end was cut by 3 bases, the J end by 6 bases, with 12 bases between. CDR3 size: 14 residues. In nucleotides, the CDR3 is TGTGCCAGCAGTTTGTCCCCCTTGGGCAATGAGCAGTTCTTC. Translation: CASSLSPLGNEQFF.

The table lists this clonotype with many counts. The chain joins TRBV6-5 to TRBJ1-1; the D is unclear. This CDR3 has 15 residues. The germline V gene has CDR1 MNHEY and CDR2 SVGAGI. Trimming removed 6 bases from V and 0 bases from J, with 14 bases in between. DNA for the CDR3: TGTGCCAGCAGATCCATAAGGCGGCTGAACACTGAAGCTTTCTTT. This sequence encodes CASRSIRRLNTEAFF.

Regarding this clonotype: The junction does not match germline at one end; this may be a read error. This sequence joins TRBV29-1 and TRBJ1-2; D is perhaps TRBD1 (6 bases). This CDR3 is 14 amino acids long. The germline V gene encodes CDR1 SQVTM and CDR2 ANQGSEA. The CDR3 loop is CSIEDRPTNYGYTF. The CDR3 DNA sequence: TGCAGCATTGAAGACAGGCCTACTAACTATGGCTACACCTTC.

On this clonotype itself: Since no conserved phenylalanine or tryptophan closes the CDR3, a read error is the likely cause. This CDR3 reads CASSFGKGYEQYL. DNA of the CDR3: TGCGCCAGCAGCTTCGGGAAGGGCTACGAGCAGTACTTG. V and J are TRBV5-1 and TRBJ2-7, with a tentative D call TRBD2 (5 bases). The CDR3 loop spans 13 amino acids. Looked up from germline, CDR1 is SGHRS and CDR2 is YFSETQ. Trimming stripped 2 bases from V and 3 bases from J, with 9 bases between.

The chain is built from TRBV5-1 and TRBJ2-5, with 10 bases matching TRBD2. The junction had 7 bases not matched to a gene; V was cut back by 0 bases and J by 5 bases. Per the germline V gene, CDR1 is SGHRS and CDR2 is YFSETQ. The length of the CDR3 is 16 residues. The CDR3 spells CASSLDVAGGYETQYF. CDR3 in DNA: TGCGCCAGCAGCTTGGATGTAGCGGGAGGATACGAGACCCAGTACTTC. Drawing the rest from reference TRBV5-1 and TRBJ2-5, the complete variable domain is KAGVTQTPRYLIKTRGQQVTLSCSPISGHRSVSWYQQTPGQGLQFLFEYFSETQRNKGNFPGRFSGRQFSNSRSEMNVSTLELGDSALYLCASSLDVAGGYETQYFGPGTRLLVL.

This rearrangement joins TRBV18 to TRBJ1-5; D gene unclear. The CDR3 loop spans 15 amino acids. From germline, CDR1 is KGHSH and CDR2 LQKENI. Trimming took off 2 bases at V and 1 base at J, with 9 bases between the two ends. The DNA of the CDR3 is TGTGCCAGCTCACCAATGGGTCCGAGCAATCAGCCCCAGCATTTT. It codes for CASSPMGPSNQPQHF.

V is TRBV5-6 and J is TRBJ2-7, with D uncertain. This CDR3 is built from 15 residues. Trimming removed 0 bases at V and 4 bases at J, with 14 bases between. Germline CDR1 SGHDT, CDR2 YYEEEE. The CDR3 DNA reads TGTGCCAGCAGCTTGGCCCCGGAGTGGGGTTACGAGCAGTACTTC. Translating gives CASSLAPEWGYEQYF.

This rearrangement joins TRBV7-9 to TRBJ2-7, with unresolved D. With 1 base removed from V and 5 bases from J, the gap between germline ends came to 9 bases. The CDR3 extends over 13 amino acids. In germline, CDR1 is SEHNR, CDR2 FQNEAQ (reference sequence). The CDR3 DNA follows: TGTGCCAGCAGCTTAGGACCGTACCACGAGCAGTACTTC. It yields the protein CASSLGPYHEQYF.

This chain links TRBV6-5 with TRBJ1-3; D remains ambiguous. Germline CDR1 is MNHEY and CDR2 is SVGAGI. The CDR3 is made up of 19 amino acids. V was clipped by 5 bases and J by 3 bases, with 26 bases between them. The CDR3 spells CASSTSSGRRASYGNTIYF. CDR3 nucleotides: TGTGCCAGCAGTACCAGCAGCGGACGAAGGGCCAGCTATGGAAACACCATATATTTT.

In its sample, this clonotype was seen many times. Here the CDR3 DNA reads TGTGCCAGCAGCTTATGGATTCAGAACACTGAAGCTTTCTTT. Its protein is CASSLWIQNTEAFF. The chain links TRBV11-2 to TRBJ1-1; D remains unclear. The germline CDR1 and CDR2 sequences are SGHAT and FQNNGV. This CDR3 spans 14 amino acids. Deletions cut 2 bases from V and 1 base from J, with 8 bases between.

In this sample, this clonotype turned up many times. The chain has TRBV20-1 and TRBJ1-5; 7 nucleotides align to TRBD1. The ends lost 0 bases at V and 6 bases at J; junction bases unmatched: 5. The germline V gene has CDR1 DFQATT and CDR2 SNEGSKA (reference sequence). The CDR3 extends over 14 amino acids. CDR3 residues: CSARDTRGGQPQHF. The CDR3 region has the DNA TGCAGTGCTAGAGATACCAGGGGGGGTCAGCCCCAGCATTTT.

This clonotype was found a few times. V gene TRBV20-1 combines with J gene TRBJ2-7, with 8 bases identical to TRBD2. The CDR3 spans 19 residues. Germline lookup yields CDR1 DFQATT and CDR2 SNEGSKA (reference sequence). V was clipped by 0 bases and J by 3 bases; unmatched bases: 19. This chain's CDR3 is CSARDNAGGNIKALYEQYF. The CDR3 coding sequence is TGCAGTGCTAGAGATAACGCGGGGGGAAACATTAAGGCTCTCTACGAGCAGTACTTC.

The V call is TRBV2, the J call TRBJ1-6; D ambiguous. The CDR3 is made up of 16 amino acids. Germline-derived CDR1 and CDR2 are SNHLY and FYNNEI. Trimming pared 4 bases from V and 7 bases from J, leaving 17 bases between. The CDR3 sequence is CASSVIPYEYNSPLHF. The DNA for the CDR3 is TGTGCCAGCAGTGTAATCCCCTATGAGTACAATTCACCCCTCCACTTT.

This chain joins TRBV5-5 and TRBJ1-5, with D hard to call. V was pared by 2 bases and J by 7 bases, with 16 bases between. CDR3 length: 15 residues. Germline CDR1 SGHKS, CDR2 YYEKEE (reference sequence). CDR3 protein: CASSFIPAPGQPQHF. CDR3 nucleotide sequence: TGTGCCAGCAGCTTTATTCCGGCCCCGGGCCAGCCCCAGCATTTT. Drawing the rest from reference TRBV5-5 and TRBJ1-5, the complete variable domain is DAGVTQSPTHLIKTRGQQVTLRCSPISGHKSVSWYQQVLGQGPQFIFQYYEKEERGRGNFPDRFSARQFPNYSSELNVNALLLGDSALYLCASSFIPAPGQPQHFGDGTRLSIL.

This sequence joins TRBV7-9 and TRBJ2-1, with TRBD2 matching 10 bases. The CDR3 consists of 16 residues. The germline CDR1 and CDR2 sequences are SEHNR and FQNEAQ (reference sequence). V was clipped by 5 bases and J by 1 base; unmatched bases: 5. The CDR3 region is CASSPGTSESYNEQFF. The CDR3 nucleotides are TGTGCCAGCAGCCCGGGGACTAGCGAATCCTACAATGAGCAGTTCTTC.

This chain connects TRBV7-2 to TRBJ2-5; TRBD1 matches 8 bases. V shed 0 bases and J 10 bases; nucleotides not matched to a gene: 10. CDR3 length: 15 amino acids. Germline V CDR1 and CDR2: SGHTA, FQGNSA. CDR3 DNA: TGTGCCAGCAGCTTAGCGCAGGGTTCAACAGGGGGCCAGTACTTC. Translation: CASSLAQGSTGGQYF.

The chain employs TRBV5-1 and TRBJ1-5, with D tentatively TRBD1 (5 bases). The CDR3 is made up of 15 amino acids. The germline V gene has CDR1 SGHRS and CDR2 YFSETQ. Trimming shortened V by 4 bases and J by 0 bases, and 11 bases separated the two germline ends. CDR3 bases: TGCGCCAGCAGCGCCGGAGGGGATAGCAATCAGCCCCAGCATTTT. It specifies CASSAGGDSNQPQHF.

The sample holds many counts of this clonotype. The chain employs TRBV12-3 or TRBV12-4 and TRBJ1-5; D not certain. This CDR3 spans 14 amino acids. V lost 3 bases and J lost 2, with 8 bases in between. CDR3 bases: TGTGCCAGCAGTTTCTGGGGAGGCAATCAGCCCCAGCATTTT. Its protein product is CASSFWGGNQPQHF.

This clonotype was detected a few times. The CDR3 region is CASSFGTSYNEQFF. Here the CDR3 DNA reads TGTGCCAGCAGTTTCGGGACTAGCTACAATGAGCAGTTCTTC. V and J are TRBV27 and TRBJ2-1; 8 bases map to TRBD2. Germline values: CDR1 MNHEY, CDR2 SMNVEV (reference sequence). Trimming removed 3 bases from V and 3 bases from J; junction bases left unmatched: 1. The CDR3 totals 14 residues.

This chain uses TRBV3-1 with TRBJ1-6; D ambiguous. CDR1 is LGHDT, CDR2 YNNKEL, per germline (reference sequence). The CDR3 spans 16 residues. V lost 6 bases and J lost 3, with 15 bases in between. The CDR3 protein is CASSRSIGIYNSPLHF. In DNA form, the CDR3 reads TGTGCCAGCAGTCGTAGTATCGGTATCTATAATTCACCCCTCCACTTT.

This clonotype occurred a few times. The chain recombines TRBV29-1 with TRBJ2-2; D could derive from TRBD1 or TRBD2 (5 bases each). CDR3 length: 13 amino acids. Trimming removed 3 bases from V and 4 bases from J, with 9 bases in between. CDR1 is SQVTM and CDR2 is ANQGSEA in the germline V gene. The CDR3 DNA follows: TGCAGCGTTGACCTTGGGGGCACCGGGGAGCTGTTTTTT. It yields the protein CSVDLGGTGELFF.

V usage is TRBV12-3 or TRBV12-4 and J usage is TRBJ2-5, with a tentative D call TRBD2 (5 bases). V was clipped by 6 bases and J by 4 bases, with 15 bases between them. The CDR3 has 14 residues. The chain's CDR3 is CASSETPRGETQYF. CDR3 DNA: TGTGCCAGCAGCGAGACACCTCGGGGAGAGACCCAGTACTTC.

This clonotype is a singleton in its sample. The J gene is TRBJ2-7, the V gene TRBV12-3 or TRBV12-4; D perhaps matches TRBD1 (6 bases). The length of the CDR3 is 13 residues. V was shortened by 1 base and J by 5 bases, with 9 bases between the two germline ends. The CDR3 DNA follows: TGTGCCAGCAGTTTAGGGGGGCTGAACGAGCAGTACTTC. This codes for CASSLGGLNEQYF.